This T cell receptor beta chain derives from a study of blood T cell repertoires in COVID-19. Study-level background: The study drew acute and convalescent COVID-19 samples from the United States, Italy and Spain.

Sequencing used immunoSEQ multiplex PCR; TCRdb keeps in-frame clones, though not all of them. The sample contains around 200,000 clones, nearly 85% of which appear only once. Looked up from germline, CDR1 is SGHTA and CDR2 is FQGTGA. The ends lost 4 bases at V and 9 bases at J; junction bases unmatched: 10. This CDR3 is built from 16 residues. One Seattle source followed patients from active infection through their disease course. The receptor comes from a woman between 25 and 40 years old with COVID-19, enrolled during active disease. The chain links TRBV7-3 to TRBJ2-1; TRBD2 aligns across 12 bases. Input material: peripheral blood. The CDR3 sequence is CASSSTSSGRAREQFF. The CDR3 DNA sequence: TGTGCCAGCAGCTCAACCTCTAGCGGGAGGGCTCGTGAGCAGTTCTTC. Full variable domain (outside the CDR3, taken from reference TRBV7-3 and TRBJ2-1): GAGVSQTPSNKVTEKGKYVELRCDPISGHTALYWYRQSLGQGPEFLIYFQGTGAADDSGLPNDRFFAVRPEGSVSTLKIQRTERGDSAVYLCASSSTSSGRAREQFFGPGTRLTVL.